This TCR beta chain is from a study of T cell responses to AZD1222 COVID-19 vaccine. Across the whole study: Timing groups of about 4 and about 12 weeks for second doses were pooled. Notes on the study in general: No day 14 peak samples; only post-peak repertoires were characterized. CD4 TCRs associated with vaccination spanned spike, dominating at 160-218 and 743-854. Clonal diversity may have been underestimated, and the donors were mostly white British, with more females than males.

V shed 1 base and J shed 7 bases, with 13 bases lying between them. Germline CDR1 reads LGHNA; CDR2 reads YNFKEQ. The CDR3 is made up of 14 amino acids. The repertoire was sequenced with immunoSEQ multiplex PCR; TCRdb's copy has only in-frame clones and lacks some. The sample consists of around 180,000 clones, 90% to 95% of them appearing once. On this clone itself: The antigen is not known.

The TCR comes from an adult in good health. This sequence joins TRBV4-2 and TRBJ1-2; D possibly corresponds to TRBD1 (5 bases). The sample consisted of peripheral blood, taken on day 0 of AZD1222 vaccination. This chain's CDR3 is CASSQVRGAVGYTF. CDR3 nucleotide sequence: TGTGCCAGCAGCCAAGTTAGAGGGGCGGTTGGCTACACCTTC.